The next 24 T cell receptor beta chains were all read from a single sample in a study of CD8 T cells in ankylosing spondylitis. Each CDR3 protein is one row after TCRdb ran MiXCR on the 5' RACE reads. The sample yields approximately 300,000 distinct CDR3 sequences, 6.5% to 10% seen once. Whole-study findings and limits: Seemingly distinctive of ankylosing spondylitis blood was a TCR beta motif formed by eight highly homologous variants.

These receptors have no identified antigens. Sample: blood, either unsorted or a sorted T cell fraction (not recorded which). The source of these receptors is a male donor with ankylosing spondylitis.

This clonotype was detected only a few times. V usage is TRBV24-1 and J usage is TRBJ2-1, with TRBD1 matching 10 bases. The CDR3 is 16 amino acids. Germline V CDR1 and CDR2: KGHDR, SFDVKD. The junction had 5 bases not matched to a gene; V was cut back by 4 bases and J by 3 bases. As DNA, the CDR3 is TGTGCCACCAGTGAGGCCGGACAGGGGGGCTACAATGAGCAGTTCTTC. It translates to CATSEAGQGGYNEQFF.

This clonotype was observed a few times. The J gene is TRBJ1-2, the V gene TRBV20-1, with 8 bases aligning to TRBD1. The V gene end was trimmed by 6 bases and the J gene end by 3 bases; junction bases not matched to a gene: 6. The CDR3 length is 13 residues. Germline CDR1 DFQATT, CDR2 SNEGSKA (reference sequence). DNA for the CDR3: TGCAGTGCGCGACAGGGGACCTACTATGGCTACACCTTC. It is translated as CSARQGTYYGYTF.

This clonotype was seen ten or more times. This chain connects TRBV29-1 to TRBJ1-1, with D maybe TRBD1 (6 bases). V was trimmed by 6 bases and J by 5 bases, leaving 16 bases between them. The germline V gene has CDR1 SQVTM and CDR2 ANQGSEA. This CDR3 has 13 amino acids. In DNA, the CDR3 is TGCAGCGTCAAACAGGGCTGGCGTACTGAAGCTTTCTTT. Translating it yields CSVKQGWRTEAFF.

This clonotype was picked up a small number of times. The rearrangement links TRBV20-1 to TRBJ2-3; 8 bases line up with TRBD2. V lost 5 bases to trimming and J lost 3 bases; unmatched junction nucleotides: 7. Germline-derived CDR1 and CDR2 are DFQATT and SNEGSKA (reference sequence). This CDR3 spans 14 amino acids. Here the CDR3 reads CSARGLGVTDTQYF. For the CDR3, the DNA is TGCAGTGCTCGGGGACTAGGTGTTACAGATACGCAGTATTTT.

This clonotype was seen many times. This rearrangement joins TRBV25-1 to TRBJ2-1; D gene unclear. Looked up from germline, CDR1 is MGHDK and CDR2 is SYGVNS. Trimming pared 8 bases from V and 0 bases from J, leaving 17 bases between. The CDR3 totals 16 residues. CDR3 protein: CASYKPTDGSYNEQFF. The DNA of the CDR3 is TGTGCCAGCTATAAACCGACGGACGGCTCCTACAATGAGCAGTTCTTC.

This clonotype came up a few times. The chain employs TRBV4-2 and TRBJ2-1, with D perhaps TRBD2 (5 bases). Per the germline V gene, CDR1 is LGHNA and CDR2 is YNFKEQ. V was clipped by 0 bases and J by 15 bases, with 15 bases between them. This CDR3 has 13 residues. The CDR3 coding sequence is TGTGCCAGCAGCCAAGATCGTGACGGGATGCGGTTCTTC. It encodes CASSQDRDGMRFF.

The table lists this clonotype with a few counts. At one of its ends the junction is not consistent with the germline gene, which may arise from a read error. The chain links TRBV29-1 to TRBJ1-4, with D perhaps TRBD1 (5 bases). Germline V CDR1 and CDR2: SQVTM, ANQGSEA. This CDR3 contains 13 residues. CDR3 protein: CSVEGEANEKLFF. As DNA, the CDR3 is TGCAGCGTGGAAGGGGAGGCTAATGAAAAACTGTTTTTT.

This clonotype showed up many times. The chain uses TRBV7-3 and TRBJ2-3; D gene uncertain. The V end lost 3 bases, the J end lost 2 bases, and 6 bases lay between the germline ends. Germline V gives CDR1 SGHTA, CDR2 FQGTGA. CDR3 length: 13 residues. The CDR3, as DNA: TGTGCCAGCAGCTTCTGGCACACAGATACGCAGTATTTT. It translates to CASSFWHTDTQYF. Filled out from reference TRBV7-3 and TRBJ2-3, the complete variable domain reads GAGVSQTPSNKVTEKGKYVELRCDPISGHTALYWYRQSLGQGPEFLIYFQGTGAADDSGLPNDRFFAVRPEGSVSTLKIQRTERGDSAVYLCASSFWHTDTQYFGPGTRLTVL.

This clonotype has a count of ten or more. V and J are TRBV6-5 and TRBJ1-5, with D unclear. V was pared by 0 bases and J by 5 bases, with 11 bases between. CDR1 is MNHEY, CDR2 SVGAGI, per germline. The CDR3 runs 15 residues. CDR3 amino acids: CASSYSWIGDQPQHF. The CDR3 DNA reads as TGTGCCAGCAGTTACTCCTGGATCGGGGATCAGCCCCAGCATTTT.

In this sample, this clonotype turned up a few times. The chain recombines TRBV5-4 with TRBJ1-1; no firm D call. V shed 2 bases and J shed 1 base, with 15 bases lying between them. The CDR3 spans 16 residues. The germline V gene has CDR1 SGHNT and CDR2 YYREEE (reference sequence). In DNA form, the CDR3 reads TGTGCCAGCAGCTTAGCGGGGATTAAGTCGAACACTGAAGCTTTCTTT. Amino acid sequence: CASSLAGIKSNTEAFF.

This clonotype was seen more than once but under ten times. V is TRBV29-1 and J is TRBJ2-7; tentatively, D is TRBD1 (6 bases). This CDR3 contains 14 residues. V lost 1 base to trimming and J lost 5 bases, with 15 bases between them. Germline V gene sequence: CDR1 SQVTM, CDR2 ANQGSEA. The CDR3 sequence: CSVEGVAGAHEQYF. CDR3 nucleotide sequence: TGCAGCGTTGAAGGGGTGGCAGGGGCCCACGAGCAGTACTTC.

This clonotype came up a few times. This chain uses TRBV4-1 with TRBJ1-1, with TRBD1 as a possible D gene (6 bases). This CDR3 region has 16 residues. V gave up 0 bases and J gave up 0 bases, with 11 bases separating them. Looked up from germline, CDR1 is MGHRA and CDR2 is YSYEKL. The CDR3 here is CASSQDTGNMNTEAFF. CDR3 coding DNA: TGCGCCAGCAGCCAAGACACAGGGAACATGAACACTGAAGCTTTCTTT.

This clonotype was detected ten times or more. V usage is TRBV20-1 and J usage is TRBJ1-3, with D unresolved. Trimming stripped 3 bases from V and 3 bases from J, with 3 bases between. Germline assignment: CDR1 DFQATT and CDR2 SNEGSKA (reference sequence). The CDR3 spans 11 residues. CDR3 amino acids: CSARHGNTIYF. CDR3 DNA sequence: TGCAGTGCTAGGCATGGAAACACCATATATTTT.

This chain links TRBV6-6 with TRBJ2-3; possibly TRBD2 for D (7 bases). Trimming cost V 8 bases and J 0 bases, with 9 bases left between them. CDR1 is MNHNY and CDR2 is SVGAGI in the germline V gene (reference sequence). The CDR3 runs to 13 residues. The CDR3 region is CASGGASTDTQYF. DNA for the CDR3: TGTGCCAGCGGGGGGGCTAGCACAGATACGCAGTATTTT.

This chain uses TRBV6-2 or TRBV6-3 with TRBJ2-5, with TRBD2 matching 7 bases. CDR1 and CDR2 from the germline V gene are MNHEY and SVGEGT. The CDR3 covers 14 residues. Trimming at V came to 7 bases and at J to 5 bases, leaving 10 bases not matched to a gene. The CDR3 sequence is CASKTGLDEETQYF. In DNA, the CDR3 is TGTGCCAGCAAAACCGGACTAGACGAGGAGACCCAGTACTTC.

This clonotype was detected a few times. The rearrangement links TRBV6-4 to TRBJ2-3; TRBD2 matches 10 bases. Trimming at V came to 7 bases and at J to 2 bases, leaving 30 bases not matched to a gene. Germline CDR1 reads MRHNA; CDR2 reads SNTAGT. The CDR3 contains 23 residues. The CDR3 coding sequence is TGTGCCAGCACGACAGGGGAGCTGTCTAGCGGGAGAATTGGCCCAGGGACCACAGATACGCAGTATTTT. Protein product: CASTTGELSSGRIGPGTTDTQYF.

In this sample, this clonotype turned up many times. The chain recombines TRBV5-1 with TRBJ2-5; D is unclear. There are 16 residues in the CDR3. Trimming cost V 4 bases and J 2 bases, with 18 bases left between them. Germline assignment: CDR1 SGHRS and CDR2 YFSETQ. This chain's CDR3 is CASSPTVSAPQETQYF. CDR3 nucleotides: TGCGCCAGCAGCCCTACGGTCTCGGCGCCACAAGAGACCCAGTACTTC. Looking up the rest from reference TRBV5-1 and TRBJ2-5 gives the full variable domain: KAGVTQTPRYLIKTRGQQVTLSCSPISGHRSVSWYQQTPGQGLQFLFEYFSETQRNKGNFPGRFSGRQFSNSRSEMNVSTLELGDSALYLCASSPTVSAPQETQYFGPGTRLLVL.

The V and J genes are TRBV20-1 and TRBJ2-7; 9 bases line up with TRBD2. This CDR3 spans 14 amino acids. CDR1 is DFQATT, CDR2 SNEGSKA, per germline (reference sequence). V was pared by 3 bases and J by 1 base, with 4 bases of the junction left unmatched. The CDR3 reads CSARVLAGSYEQYF. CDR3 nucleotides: TGCAGTGCTAGGGTCCTAGCGGGATCCTACGAGCAGTACTTC.

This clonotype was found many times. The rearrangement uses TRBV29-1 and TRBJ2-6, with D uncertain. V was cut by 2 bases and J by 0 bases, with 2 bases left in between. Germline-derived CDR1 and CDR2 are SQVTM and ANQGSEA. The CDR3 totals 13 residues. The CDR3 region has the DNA TGCAGCGTTGAAATCTCTGGGGCCAACGTCCTGACTTTC. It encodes CSVEISGANVLTF.

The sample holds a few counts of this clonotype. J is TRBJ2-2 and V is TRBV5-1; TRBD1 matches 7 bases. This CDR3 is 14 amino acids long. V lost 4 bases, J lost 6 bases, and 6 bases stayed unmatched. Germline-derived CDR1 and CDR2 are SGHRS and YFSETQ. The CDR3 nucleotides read TGCGCCAGCAGCCCGAGACAGGGTCCCGGGGAGCTGTTTTTT. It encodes CASSPRQGPGELFF.

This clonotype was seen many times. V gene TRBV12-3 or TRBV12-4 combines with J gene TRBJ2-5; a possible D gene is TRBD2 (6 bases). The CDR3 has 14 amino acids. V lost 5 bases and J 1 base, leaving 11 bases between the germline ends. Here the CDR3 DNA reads TGTGCCAGCAGTCTGCGGACTATCCAAGAGACCCAGTACTTC. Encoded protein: CASSLRTIQETQYF.

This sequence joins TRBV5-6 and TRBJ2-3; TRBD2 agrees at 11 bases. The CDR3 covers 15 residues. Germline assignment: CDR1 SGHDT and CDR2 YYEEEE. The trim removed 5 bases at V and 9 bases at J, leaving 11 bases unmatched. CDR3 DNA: TGTGCCAGCAGAACGACTAGCGGGGCTCCAAGGACGCAGTATTTT. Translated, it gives CASRTTSGAPRTQYF.

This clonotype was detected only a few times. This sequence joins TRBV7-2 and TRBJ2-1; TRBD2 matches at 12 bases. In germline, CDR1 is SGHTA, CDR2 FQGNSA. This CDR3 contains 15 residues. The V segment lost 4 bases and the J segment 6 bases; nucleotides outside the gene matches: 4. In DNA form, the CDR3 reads TGTGCCAGCAGCTCTCGACTAGCGGGAGCCAATGAGCAGTTCTTC. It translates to CASSSRLAGANEQFF.

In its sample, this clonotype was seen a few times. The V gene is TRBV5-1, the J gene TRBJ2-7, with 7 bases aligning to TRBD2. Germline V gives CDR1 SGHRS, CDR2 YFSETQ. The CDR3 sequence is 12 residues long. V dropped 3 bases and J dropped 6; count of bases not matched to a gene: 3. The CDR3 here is CASSSTSVEQYF. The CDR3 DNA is TGCGCCAGCAGCTCTACTAGCGTCGAGCAGTACTTC.